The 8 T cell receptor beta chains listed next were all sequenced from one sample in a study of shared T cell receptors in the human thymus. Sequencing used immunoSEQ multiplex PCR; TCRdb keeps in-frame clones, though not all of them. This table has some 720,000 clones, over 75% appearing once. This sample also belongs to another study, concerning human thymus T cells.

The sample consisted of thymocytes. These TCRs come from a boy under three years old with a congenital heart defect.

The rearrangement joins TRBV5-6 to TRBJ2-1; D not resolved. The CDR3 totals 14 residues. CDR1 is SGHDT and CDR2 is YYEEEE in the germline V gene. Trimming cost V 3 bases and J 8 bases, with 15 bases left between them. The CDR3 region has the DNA TGTGCCAGCAGCTCGAGGAGCCCAGCCGATGAGCAGTTCTTC. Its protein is CASSSRSPADEQFF.

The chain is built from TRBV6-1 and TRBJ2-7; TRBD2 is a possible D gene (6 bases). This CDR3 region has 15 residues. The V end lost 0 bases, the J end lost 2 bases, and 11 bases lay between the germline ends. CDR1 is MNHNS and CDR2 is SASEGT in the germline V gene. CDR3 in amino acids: CASSEAPDYTYEQYF. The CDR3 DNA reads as TGTGCCAGCAGTGAAGCGCCGGACTATACCTACGAGCAGTACTTC.

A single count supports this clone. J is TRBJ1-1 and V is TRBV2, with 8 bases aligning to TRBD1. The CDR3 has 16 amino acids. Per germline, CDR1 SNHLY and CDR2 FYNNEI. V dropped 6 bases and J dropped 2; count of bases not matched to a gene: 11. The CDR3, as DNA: TGTGCCAGCAGAACTCGAACGACAGGGGAAAACACTGAAGCTTTCTTT. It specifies CASRTRTTGENTEAFF.

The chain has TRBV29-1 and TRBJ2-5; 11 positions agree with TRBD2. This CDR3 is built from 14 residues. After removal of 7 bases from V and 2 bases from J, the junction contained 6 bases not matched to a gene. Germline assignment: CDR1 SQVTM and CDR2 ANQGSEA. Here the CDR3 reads CSARTSGPQETQYF. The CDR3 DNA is TGCAGCGCCCGGACTAGCGGGCCTCAAGAGACCCAGTACTTC.

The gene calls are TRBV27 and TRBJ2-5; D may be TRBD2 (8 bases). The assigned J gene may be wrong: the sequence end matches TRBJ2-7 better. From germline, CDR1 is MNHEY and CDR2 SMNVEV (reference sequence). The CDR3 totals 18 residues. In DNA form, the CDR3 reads TGTGCCAGCAGTAGCGGGGACAGAGGACTAGCAGGGACCTACGAGCAGTACTTC. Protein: CASSSGDRGLAGTYEQYF.

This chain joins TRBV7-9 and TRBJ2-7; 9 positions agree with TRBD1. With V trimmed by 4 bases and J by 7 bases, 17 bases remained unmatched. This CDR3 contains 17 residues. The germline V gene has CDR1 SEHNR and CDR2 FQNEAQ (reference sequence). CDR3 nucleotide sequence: TGTGCCAGCAGCTACCCCCGCGGACAGGGGAGGGTAGGGGAGCAGTACTTC. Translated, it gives CASSYPRGQGRVGEQYF.

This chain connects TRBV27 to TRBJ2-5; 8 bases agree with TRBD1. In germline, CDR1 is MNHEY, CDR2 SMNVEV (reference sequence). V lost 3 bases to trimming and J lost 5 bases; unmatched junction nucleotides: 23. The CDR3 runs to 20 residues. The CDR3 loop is CASSFFGRGRLGWGEETQYF. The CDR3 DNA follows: TGTGCCAGCAGTTTTTTCGGCAGGGGGCGCCTTGGGTGGGGGGAGGAGACCCAGTACTTC.

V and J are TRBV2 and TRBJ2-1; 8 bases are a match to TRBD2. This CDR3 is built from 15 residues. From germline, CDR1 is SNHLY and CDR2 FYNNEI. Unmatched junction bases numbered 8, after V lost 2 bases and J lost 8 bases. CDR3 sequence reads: CASSELSGSIDEQFF. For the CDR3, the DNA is TGTGCCAGCAGTGAACTCAGCGGGAGTATAGATGAGCAGTTCTTC.